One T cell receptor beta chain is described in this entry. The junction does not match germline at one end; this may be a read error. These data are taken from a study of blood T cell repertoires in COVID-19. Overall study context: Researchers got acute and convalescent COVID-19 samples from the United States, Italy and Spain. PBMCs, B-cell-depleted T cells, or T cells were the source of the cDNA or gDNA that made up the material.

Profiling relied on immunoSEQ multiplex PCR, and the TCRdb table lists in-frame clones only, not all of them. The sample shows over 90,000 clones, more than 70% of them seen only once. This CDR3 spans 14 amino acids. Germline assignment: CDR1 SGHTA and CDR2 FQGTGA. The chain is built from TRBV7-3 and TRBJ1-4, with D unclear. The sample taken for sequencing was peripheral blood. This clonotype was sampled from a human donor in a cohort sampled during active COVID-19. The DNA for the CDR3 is TGTGCCAGCAGCCTAACAGCACCTAATGAAAAACTGTTTTTT. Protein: CASSLTAPNEKLFF. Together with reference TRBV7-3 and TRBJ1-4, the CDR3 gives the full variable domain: GAGVSQTPSNKVTEKGKYVELRCDPISGHTALYWYRQSLGQGPEFLIYFQGTGAADDSGLPNDRFFAVRPEGSVSTLKIQRTERGDSAVYLCASSLTAPNEKLFFGSGTQLSVL.